This T cell receptor beta chain was retrieved from a study of cytomegalovirus exposure and HLA in healthy donors. Study results and limitations: First-cohort TCR clusters were later found to tend to co-occur in the 130 or so validation repertoires. In vitro data verified a few CMV-associated chains as specific for CMV antigens.

For this clone: Its specificity is not known. This sample also contains other DNA sequences that code for the same CDR3.

V lost 3 bases and J lost 6; bases outside the gene matches: 1. From germline, CDR1 is KGHSH and CDR2 LQKENI. There are 14 residues in the CDR3. Data came from immunoSEQ multiplex PCR; TCRdb stores just in-frame clones and leaves some out. The table has 100,000 to 150,000 clones, approximately 91% seen once. This TCR came from a woman younger than 30 in good health and CMV-seronegative. The chain is built from TRBV18 and TRBJ1-4, with 10 nucleotides matching TRBD1. The sample consisted of PBMCs. Here the CDR3 reads CASSPGTGDEKLFF. The CDR3 nucleotides are TGTGCCAGCTCACCCGGGACAGGGGATGAAAAACTGTTTTTT.